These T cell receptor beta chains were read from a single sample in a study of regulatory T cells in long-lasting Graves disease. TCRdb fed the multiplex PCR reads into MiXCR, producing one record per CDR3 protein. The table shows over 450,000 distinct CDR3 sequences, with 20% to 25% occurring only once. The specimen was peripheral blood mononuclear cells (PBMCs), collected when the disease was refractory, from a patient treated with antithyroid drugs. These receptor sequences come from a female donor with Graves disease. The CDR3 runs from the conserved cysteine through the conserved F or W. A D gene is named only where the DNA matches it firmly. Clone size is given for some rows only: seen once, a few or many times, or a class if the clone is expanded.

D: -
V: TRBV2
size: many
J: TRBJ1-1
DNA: TGTGCCGACGGGGAGGAAGGGAGCACTGAAGCTTTCTTT
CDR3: CADGEEGSTEAFF

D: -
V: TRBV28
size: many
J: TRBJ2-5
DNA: TGTGCCAGCAGTTTGAAAGGTCAAGAGACCCAGTACTTC
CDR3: CASSLKGQETQYF

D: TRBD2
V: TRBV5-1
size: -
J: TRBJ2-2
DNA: TGCGCCAGCAGCTTGTGGACTAGCGGGGCAACGAACACCGGGGAGCTGTTTTTT
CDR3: CASSLWTSGATNTGELFF

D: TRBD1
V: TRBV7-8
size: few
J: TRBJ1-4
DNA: TGTGCCAGCAGCGTACAGACAGGGCCCCTTAATGAAAAACTGTTTTTT
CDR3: CASSVQTGPLNEKLFF

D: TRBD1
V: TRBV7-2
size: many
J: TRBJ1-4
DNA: TGTGCCAGCAGGGACCCTAAACAGGGGGCTTTGGAAAAACTGTTTTTT
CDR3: CASRDPKQGALEKLFF

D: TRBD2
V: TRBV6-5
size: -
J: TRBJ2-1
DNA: TGTGCCAGCAGTTCCATCCCTAGCGGGATTATCCCCGACAATGAGCAGTTCTTC
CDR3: CASSSIPSGIIPDNEQFF

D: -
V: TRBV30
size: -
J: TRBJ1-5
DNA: TGTGCCTGGAGTGCGGTTTATCAGCCCCAGCATTTT
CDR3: CAWSAVYQPQHF

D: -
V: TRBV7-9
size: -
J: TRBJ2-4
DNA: TGTGCCAGCAGCTTAGGTGGCCCCCTGGGAGCCAAAAACATTCAGTACTTC
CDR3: CASSLGGPLGAKNIQYF

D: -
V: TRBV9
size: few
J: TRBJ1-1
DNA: TGTGCCAGCAGCGAGAAACCGACGGGGCTGAACACTGAAGCTTTCTTT
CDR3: CASSEKPTGLNTEAFF

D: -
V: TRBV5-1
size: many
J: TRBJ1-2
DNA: TGCGCCAGCAGGGAGACGGGAACTTTCTATGGCTACACCTTC
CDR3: CASRETGTFYGYTF

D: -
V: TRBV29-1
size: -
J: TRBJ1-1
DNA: TGCAGCGTTGCCGAGGACGGTTCCGGGAACACTGAAGCTTTCTTT
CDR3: CSVAEDGSGNTEAFF